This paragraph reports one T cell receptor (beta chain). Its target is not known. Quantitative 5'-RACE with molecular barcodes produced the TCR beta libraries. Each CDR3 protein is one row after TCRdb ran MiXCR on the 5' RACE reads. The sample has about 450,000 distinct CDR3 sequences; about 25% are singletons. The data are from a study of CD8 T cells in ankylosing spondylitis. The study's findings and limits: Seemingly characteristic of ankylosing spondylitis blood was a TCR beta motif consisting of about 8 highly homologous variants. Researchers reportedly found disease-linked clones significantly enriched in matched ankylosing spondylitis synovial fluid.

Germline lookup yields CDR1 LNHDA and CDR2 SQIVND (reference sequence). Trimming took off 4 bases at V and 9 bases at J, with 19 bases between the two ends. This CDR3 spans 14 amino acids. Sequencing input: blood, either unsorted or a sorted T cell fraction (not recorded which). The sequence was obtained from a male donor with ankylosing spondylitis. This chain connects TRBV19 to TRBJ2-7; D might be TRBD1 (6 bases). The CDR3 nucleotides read TGTGCCAGTAGTACCCGGGACAAGGCCTCCGGGCAGTACTTC. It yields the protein CASSTRDKASGQYF.